This TCR beta chain was obtained from a study of cytomegalovirus exposure and HLA in healthy donors. PCR amplification relied on 60 Vbeta primers (plus 13 Jbeta primers). The repertoire was sequenced with immunoSEQ multiplex PCR; TCRdb's copy has only in-frame clones and lacks some. In all, the sample yields 200,000 or so clones. The germline V gene has CDR1 GTSNPN and CDR2 SVGIG (reference sequence). The CDR3 runs 13 residues. Unmatched junction bases numbered 5, after V lost 5 bases and J lost 3 bases. The specimen was PBMCs. The V gene is TRBV30, the J gene TRBJ2-7; 9 bases line up with TRBD1. The receptor was derived from a boy between 10 and 17 years old in good health and CMV-seronegative. The CDR3 is CAWGTGINYEQYF. For the CDR3, the DNA is TGTGCCTGGGGGACAGGGATCAACTACGAGCAGTACTTC. Full variable domain (missing parts from reference TRBV30 and TRBJ2-7): SQTIHQWPATLVQPVGSPLSLECTVEGTSNPNLYWYRQAAGRGLQLLFYSVGIGQISSEVPQNLSASRPQDRQFILSSKKLLLSDSGFYLCAWGTGINYEQYFGPGTRLTVT.